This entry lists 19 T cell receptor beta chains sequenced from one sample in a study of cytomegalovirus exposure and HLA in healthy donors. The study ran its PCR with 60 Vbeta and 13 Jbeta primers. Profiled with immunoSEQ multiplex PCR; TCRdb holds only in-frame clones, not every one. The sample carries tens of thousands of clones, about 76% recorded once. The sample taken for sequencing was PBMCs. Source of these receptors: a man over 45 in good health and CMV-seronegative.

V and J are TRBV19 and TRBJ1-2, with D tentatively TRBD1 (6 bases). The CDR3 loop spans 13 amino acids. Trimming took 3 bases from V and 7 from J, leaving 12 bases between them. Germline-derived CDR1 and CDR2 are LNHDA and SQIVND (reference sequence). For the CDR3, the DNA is TGTGCCAGTAGTATCGGGGGGCTGGGTGGCTACACCTTC. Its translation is CASSIGGLGGYTF. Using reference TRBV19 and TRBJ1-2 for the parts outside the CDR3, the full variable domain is DGGITQSPKYLFRKEGQNVTLSCEQNLNHDAMYWYRQDPGQGLRLIYYSQIVNDFQKGDIAEGYSVSREKKESFPLTVTSAQKNPTAFYLCASSIGGLGGYTFGSGTRLTVV.

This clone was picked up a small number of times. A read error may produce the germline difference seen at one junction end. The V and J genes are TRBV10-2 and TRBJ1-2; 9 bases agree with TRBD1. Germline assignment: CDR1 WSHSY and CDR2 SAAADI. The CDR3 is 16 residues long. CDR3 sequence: CASSKSSKTGGRGYTF. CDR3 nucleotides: TGCGCCAGCAGTAAGTCCTCGAAGACAGGGGGACGGGGCTACACCTTC.

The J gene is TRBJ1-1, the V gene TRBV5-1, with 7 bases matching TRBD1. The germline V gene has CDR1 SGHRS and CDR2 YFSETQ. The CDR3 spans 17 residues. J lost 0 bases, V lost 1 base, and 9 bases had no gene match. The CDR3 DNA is TGCGCCAGCAGCTTGACGAGGGGGCGCATGGTGAACACTGAAGCTTTCTTT. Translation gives CASSLTRGRMVNTEAFF.

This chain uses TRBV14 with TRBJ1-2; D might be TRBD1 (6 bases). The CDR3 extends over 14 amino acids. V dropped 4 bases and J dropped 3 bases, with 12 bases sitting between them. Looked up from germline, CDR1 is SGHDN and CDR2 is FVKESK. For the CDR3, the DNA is TGTGCCAGCAGCCCTGCGGGGGGCTACTATGGCTACACCTTC. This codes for CASSPAGGYYGYTF.

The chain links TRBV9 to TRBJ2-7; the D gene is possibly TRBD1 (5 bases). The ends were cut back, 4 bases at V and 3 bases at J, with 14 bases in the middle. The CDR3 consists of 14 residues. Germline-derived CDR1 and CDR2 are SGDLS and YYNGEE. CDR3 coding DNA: TGTGCCAGCAGCCCAGAGACAGCGAGCTACGAGCAGTACTTC. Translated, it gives CASSPETASYEQYF.

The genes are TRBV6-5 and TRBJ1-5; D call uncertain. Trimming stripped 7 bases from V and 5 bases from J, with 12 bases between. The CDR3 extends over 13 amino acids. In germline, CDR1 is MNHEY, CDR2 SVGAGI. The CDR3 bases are TGTGCCAGCACTATCGGGTGGGATCAGCCCCAGCATTTT. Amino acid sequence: CASTIGWDQPQHF.

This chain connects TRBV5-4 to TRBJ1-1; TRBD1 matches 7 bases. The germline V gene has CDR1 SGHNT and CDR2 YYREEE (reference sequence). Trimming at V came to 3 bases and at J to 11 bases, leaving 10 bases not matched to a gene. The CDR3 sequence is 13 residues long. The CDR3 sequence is CASSWEDRAAAFF. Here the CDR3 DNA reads TGTGCCAGCAGCTGGGAAGACAGGGCCGCGGCTTTCTTT.

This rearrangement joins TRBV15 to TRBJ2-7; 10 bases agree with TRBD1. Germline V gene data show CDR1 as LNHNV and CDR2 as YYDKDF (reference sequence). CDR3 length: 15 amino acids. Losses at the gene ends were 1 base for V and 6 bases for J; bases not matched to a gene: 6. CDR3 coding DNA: TGTGCCACCAGCAGAGGACAGGGGGCGAGTAGCGAGCAGTACTTC. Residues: CATSRGQGASSEQYF.

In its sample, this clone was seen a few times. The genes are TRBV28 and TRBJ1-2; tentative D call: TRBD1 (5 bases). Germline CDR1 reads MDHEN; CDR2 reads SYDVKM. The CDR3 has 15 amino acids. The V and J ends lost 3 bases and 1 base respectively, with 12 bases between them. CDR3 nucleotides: TGTGCCAGCAGTTTGGGGGGGTCGGGTAACTATGGCTACACCTTC. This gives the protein CASSLGGSGNYGYTF.

The CDR3 region has the DNA TGTGCCAGCAGTGTGACGAGAGGAGGAGATCAAGAGACCCAGTACTTC. Encoded protein: CASSVTRGGDQETQYF. The chain combines TRBV2 with TRBJ2-5; D is possibly TRBD2 (5 bases). The CDR3 has 16 residues. Trimming removed 4 bases from V and 2 bases from J, with 17 bases in between. Germline-derived CDR1 and CDR2 are SNHLY and FYNNEI.

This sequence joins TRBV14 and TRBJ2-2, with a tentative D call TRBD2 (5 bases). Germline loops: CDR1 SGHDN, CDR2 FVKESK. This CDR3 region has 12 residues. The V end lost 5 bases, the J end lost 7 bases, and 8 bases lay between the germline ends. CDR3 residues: CASSWRVGELFF. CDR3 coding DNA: TGTGCCAGCAGCTGGCGGGTCGGGGAGCTGTTTTTT.

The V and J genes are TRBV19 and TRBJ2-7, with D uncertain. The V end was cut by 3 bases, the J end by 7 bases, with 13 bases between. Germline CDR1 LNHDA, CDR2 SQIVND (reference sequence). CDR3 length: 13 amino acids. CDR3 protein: CASSIVASSEQYF. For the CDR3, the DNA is TGTGCCAGTAGTATTGTGGCCTCGTCGGAGCAGTACTTC.

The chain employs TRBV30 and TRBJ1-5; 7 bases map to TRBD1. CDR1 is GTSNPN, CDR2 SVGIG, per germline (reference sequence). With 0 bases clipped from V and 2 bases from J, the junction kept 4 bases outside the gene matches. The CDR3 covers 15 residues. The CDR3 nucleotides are TGTGCCTGGAGTGTTTGGACAGGACGCAATCAGCCCCAGCATTTT. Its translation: CAWSVWTGRNQPQHF.

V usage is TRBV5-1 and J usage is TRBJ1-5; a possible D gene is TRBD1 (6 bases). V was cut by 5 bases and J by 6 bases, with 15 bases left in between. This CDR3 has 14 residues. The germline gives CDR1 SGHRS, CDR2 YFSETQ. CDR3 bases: TGCGCCAGCAGTCTAACAGGGTCAACTCAGCCCCAGCATTTT. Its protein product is CASSLTGSTQPQHF.

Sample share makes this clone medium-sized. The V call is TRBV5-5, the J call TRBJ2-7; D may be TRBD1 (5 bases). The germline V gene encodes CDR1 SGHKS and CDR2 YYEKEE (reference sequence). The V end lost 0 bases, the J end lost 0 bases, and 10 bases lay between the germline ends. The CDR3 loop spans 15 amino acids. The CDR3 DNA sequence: TGTGCCAGCAGCTTGGCCGACAGTAGCTCCTACGAGCAGTACTTC. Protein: CASSLADSSSYEQYF. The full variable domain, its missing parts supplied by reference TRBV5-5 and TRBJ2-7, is DAGVTQSPTHLIKTRGQQVTLRCSPISGHKSVSWYQQVLGQGPQFIFQYYEKEERGRGNFPDRFSARQFPNYSSELNVNALLLGDSALYLCASSLADSSSYEQYFGPGTRLTVT.

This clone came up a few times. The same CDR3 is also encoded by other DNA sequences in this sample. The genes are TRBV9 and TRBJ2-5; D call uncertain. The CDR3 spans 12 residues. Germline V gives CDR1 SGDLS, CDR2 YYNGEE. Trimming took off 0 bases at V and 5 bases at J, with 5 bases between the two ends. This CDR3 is CASSVVEETQYF. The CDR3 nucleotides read TGTGCCAGCAGCGTAGTCGAGGAGACCCAGTACTTC.

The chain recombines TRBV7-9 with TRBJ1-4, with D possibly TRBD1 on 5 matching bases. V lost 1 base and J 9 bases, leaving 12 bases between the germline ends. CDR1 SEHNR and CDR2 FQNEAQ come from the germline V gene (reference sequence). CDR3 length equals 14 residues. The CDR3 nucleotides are TGTGCCAGCAGCTTAGATGGGGCCGGCCAAAAACTGTTTTTT. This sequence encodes CASSLDGAGQKLFF.

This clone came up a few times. This chain's CDR3 is CSAEDRSYEQYF. CDR3 bases: TGCAGCGCCGAGGACAGGTCCTACGAGCAGTACTTC. The V and J genes are TRBV29-1 and TRBJ2-7, with 7 bases that match TRBD1. The CDR3 is 12 residues long. Germline V gene data show CDR1 as SQVTM and CDR2 as ANQGSEA. The trim removed 7 bases at V and 1 base at J, leaving 4 bases unmatched.

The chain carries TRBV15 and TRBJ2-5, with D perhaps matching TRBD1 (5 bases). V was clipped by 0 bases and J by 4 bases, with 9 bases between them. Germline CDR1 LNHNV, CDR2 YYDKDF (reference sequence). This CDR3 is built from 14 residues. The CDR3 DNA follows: TGTGCCACCAGCAGAGACAGGGTTCTAGAGACCCAGTACTTC. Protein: CATSRDRVLETQYF. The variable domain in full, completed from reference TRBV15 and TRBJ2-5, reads DAMVIQNPRYQVTQFGKPVTLSCSQTLNHNVMYWYQQKSSQAPKLLFHYYDKDFNNEADTPDNFQSRRPNTSFCFLDIRSPGLGDTAMYLCATSRDRVLETQYFGPGTRLLVL.